This T cell receptor (beta chain) was obtained from a study of TIL therapy for anti-PD-1-resistant metastatic lung cancer. Turning to the study itself: Tumors carried a median roughly 1.5 non-synonymous mutations per megabase.

As regards this clone: Its antigen is not identified.

The germline V gene encodes CDR1 LGHNA and CDR2 YSLEER. Trimming pared 1 base from V and 0 bases from J, leaving 10 bases between. The CDR3 extends over 16 amino acids. The libraries were made with immunoSEQ v3. Sequencing depth was about 2 million read pairs for survey level, roughly 4.5-6 million for deep. The table came from immunoSEQ multiplex PCR; TCRdb's copy has only in-frame clones and leaves some out. Of approximately 27,000 clones in the sample, approximately 72% were seen once. Time point meaning: pre-treatment sample, taken before nivolumab and TIL therapy. Pleural nodules or supraclavicular lymph nodes made up most of the excised metastases sampled. Tumor harvest preceded PD-1/PD-L1 blockade, followed by nivolumab treatment. Study-wide points: Many TIL product clones were absent from baseline tumor, suggesting clonal contraction.

The chain combines TRBV4-3 with TRBJ1-3, with D maybe TRBD1 (5 bases). The sequencing used tumor tissue, collected at baseline. This receptor was taken from a person aged 25-80 years with non-small cell lung cancer. CDR3 sequence: CASSQVGRTSGNTIYF. The CDR3 region has the DNA TGCGCCAGCAGCCAAGTGGGACGGACCTCTGGAAACACCATATATTTT.